The 25 T cell receptor beta chains below all came from one sample that was sequenced in a study of CD8 T cells in ankylosing spondylitis. Their antigen targets remain unknown. Study-level results: A motif in TCR beta, a set of eight highly homologous variants, appeared characteristic of ankylosing spondylitis blood.

TCRdb passed the 5' RACE reads through MiXCR, listing each CDR3 protein once. The table shows 330,000 or so distinct CDR3 sequences, with around 7.6% occurring only once. The material sequenced was blood, either unsorted or a sorted T cell fraction (not recorded which). Source of these receptors: a male donor with ankylosing spondylitis.

This rearrangement joins TRBV3-1 to TRBJ2-5; D gene ambiguous. The V gene's germline CDR1 is LGHDT and CDR2 YNNKEL (reference sequence). The CDR3 is 15 amino acids. V gave up 2 bases and J gave up 0 bases, with 10 bases separating them. This chain's CDR3 is CASSQIPLDQETQYF. The CDR3 DNA reads as TGTGCCAGCAGCCAAATCCCGTTGGACCAAGAGACCCAGTACTTC.

A note on this clonotype: A much larger clone differs by one base, so this may be a read error. The chain couples TRBV7-2 to TRBJ1-1; TRBD1 is a possible D gene (5 bases). Germline CDR1 reads SGHTA; CDR2 reads FQGNSA. Trimming stripped 0 bases from V and 2 bases from J, with 13 bases between. The CDR3 length is 16 residues. CDR3 DNA: TGTACCAGCAGCTTAGCGCTCGGGGGGTATAACACTGAAGCTTTCTTT. Protein: CTSSLALGGYNTEAFF. Filled out from reference TRBV7-2 and TRBJ1-1, the complete variable domain reads GAGVSQSPSNKVTEKGKDVELRCDPISGHTALYWYRQSLGQGLEFLIYFQGNSAPDKSGLPSDRFSAERTGGSVSTLTIQRTQQEDSAVYLCTSSLALGGYNTEAFFGQGTRLTVV.

This clonotype was seen only a few times. This sequence joins TRBV9 and TRBJ1-3; tentative D call: TRBD1 (5 bases). The V end lost 1 base, the J end lost 4 bases, and 9 bases lay between the germline ends. Germline V gene data show CDR1 as SGDLS and CDR2 as YYNGEE. The CDR3 extends over 14 amino acids. The CDR3 spells CASSVQGAGNTIYF. CDR3 nucleotides: TGTGCCAGCAGCGTACAGGGCGCCGGAAACACCATATATTTT. The full variable domain, in which reference TRBV9 and TRBJ1-3 provide the parts outside the CDR3, is DSGVTQTPKHLITATGQRVTLRCSPRSGDLSVYWYQQSLDQGLQFLIQYYNGEERAKGNILERFSAQQFPDLHSELNLSSLELGDSALYFCASSVQGAGNTIYFGEGSWLTVV.

The chain has TRBV9 and TRBJ2-3, with 8 bases fitting TRBD2. The CDR3 spans 21 residues. Germline CDR1 and CDR2: SGDLS and YYNGEE. Trimming took 4 bases from V and 0 from J; bases not matched to a gene: 22. Here the CDR3 DNA reads TGTGCCAGCAGCCCGAGAGGTGTTAGCGGGACCGGGATAAAAAGCACAGATACGCAGTATTTT. As protein: CASSPRGVSGTGIKSTDTQYF.

This clonotype was recorded at least ten times. The chain couples TRBV4-1 to TRBJ1-1; weak D call: TRBD1 (6 bases). Germline lookup yields CDR1 MGHRA and CDR2 YSYEKL. With 4 bases removed from V and 2 bases from J, the gap between germline ends came to 11 bases. CDR3 length: 14 amino acids. In DNA, the CDR3 is TGCGCCAGCAGCCGGGTGGGGACAAACACTGAAGCTTTCTTT. Its protein is CASSRVGTNTEAFF.

In its sample, this clonotype was seen a few times. CDR3 sequence reads: CASSLSYTEVKSQHF. Here the CDR3 DNA reads TGTGCCAGCTCCCTTAGCTACACCGAGGTCAAGTCCCAGCATTTT. This rearrangement joins TRBV18 to TRBJ1-5, with D unclear. The germline V and J ends were trimmed by 6 bases and 11 bases, with 23 bases remaining between them. Germline V CDR1 and CDR2: KGHSH, LQKENI. The CDR3 length is 15 residues.

This clonotype was counted between two and nine times. The chain joins TRBV6-5 to TRBJ2-2, with D hard to call. CDR1 and CDR2 from the germline V gene are MNHEY and SVGAGI. CDR3 size: 12 residues. Trimming pared 5 bases from V and 7 bases from J, leaving 8 bases between. Here the CDR3 DNA reads TGTGCCAGCAGTACTCTTTTCGGGGAGCTGTTTTTT. Translated, it gives CASSTLFGELFF.

V gene TRBV20-1 combines with J gene TRBJ2-7, with TRBD2 identical over 9 bases. The CDR3 consists of 14 residues. The germline V gene has CDR1 DFQATT and CDR2 SNEGSKA (reference sequence). V was clipped by 6 bases and J by 6 bases; unmatched bases: 12. CDR3 in DNA: TGCAGTGCCCCGCCCCTAGCGGGAATACCCGAGCAGTACTTC. Amino acid sequence: CSAPPLAGIPEQYF.

This clonotype came up many times. V is TRBV9 and J is TRBJ1-3, with no clear D. CDR1 SGDLS and CDR2 YYNGEE come from the germline V gene. The V end was cut by 0 bases, the J end by 3 bases, with 1 base between. This CDR3 has 12 amino acids. Written as DNA, the CDR3 is TGTGCCAGCAGCGTAGATGGAAACACCATATATTTT. This encodes CASSVDGNTIYF.

At least ten counts were recorded for this clonotype. The chain is built from TRBV5-1 and TRBJ2-5, with a possible D match to TRBD2 (6 bases). V lost 2 bases and J lost 4, with 18 bases in between. Germline V CDR1 and CDR2: SGHRS, YFSETQ. This CDR3 has 16 amino acids. DNA of the CDR3: TGCGCCAGCAGCTTTTTGGGAGGAAGCCTCGCAGAGACCCAGTACTTC. Translation: CASSFLGGSLAETQYF. The full variable domain, in which reference TRBV5-1 and TRBJ2-5 provide the parts outside the CDR3, is KAGVTQTPRYLIKTRGQQVTLSCSPISGHRSVSWYQQTPGQGLQFLFEYFSETQRNKGNFPGRFSGRQFSNSRSEMNVSTLELGDSALYLCASSFLGGSLAETQYFGPGTRLLVL.

This clonotype was observed at least ten times. The rearrangement links TRBV12-3 or TRBV12-4 to TRBJ1-3, with TRBD1 identical over 8 bases. The CDR3 is 15 amino acids. The trim removed 5 bases at V and 4 bases at J, leaving 7 bases unmatched. Here the CDR3 DNA reads TGTGCCAGCAGTCGTACAGGGGGGGCAGGAAACACCATATATTTT. Encoded protein: CASSRTGGAGNTIYF.

This clonotype was observed a handful of times. The V and J genes are TRBV7-3 and TRBJ2-2; D is undetermined. Germline V CDR1 and CDR2: SGHTA, FQGTGA. This CDR3 spans 17 amino acids. The V gene lost 2 bases and the J gene lost 9 bases, with 22 bases spanning the gap. CDR3: CASSLGGTNPQHRELFF. CDR3 sequence (DNA): TGTGCCAGCAGCTTAGGCGGCACAAACCCCCAACACCGGGAGCTGTTTTTT.

This clonotype showed up many times. This chain links TRBV7-9 with TRBJ1-5, with TRBD1 identical over 8 bases. In germline, CDR1 is SEHNR, CDR2 FQNEAQ (reference sequence). The CDR3 sequence is 15 residues long. V lost 5 bases and J lost 0; bases outside the gene matches: 3. This CDR3 reads CASSRTGSSNQPQHF. The CDR3 region has the DNA TGTGCCAGCAGCCGGACAGGGAGTAGCAATCAGCCCCAGCATTTT.

This clonotype showed up just a few times. V usage is TRBV5-1 and J usage is TRBJ2-3; 12 nucleotides match TRBD2. The junction had 11 bases not matched to a gene; V was cut back by 4 bases and J by 2 bases. CDR3 length equals 18 residues. The V gene's germline CDR1 is SGHRS and CDR2 YFSETQ. The CDR3 region is CASSKPRTSGADTDTQYF. CDR3 sequence (DNA): TGCGCCAGCAGCAAACCCCGGACTAGCGGGGCCGACACAGATACGCAGTATTTT.

V gene TRBV4-2 combines with J gene TRBJ2-2; a possible D gene is TRBD2 (5 bases). From germline, CDR1 is LGHNA and CDR2 YNFKEQ. V lost 0 bases to trimming and J lost 4 bases, with 12 bases between them. The CDR3 loop spans 16 amino acids. The CDR3 reads CASSQEGLATTGELFF. In DNA, the CDR3 is TGTGCCAGCAGCCAAGAGGGTCTAGCAACCACCGGGGAGCTGTTTTTT.

This clonotype has at least ten counts. The V call is TRBV7-6, the J call TRBJ2-1; perhaps TRBD2 as D (6 bases). Germline assignment: CDR1 SGHVS and CDR2 FNYEAQ. The germline V and J ends were trimmed by 4 bases and 0 bases, with 19 bases remaining between them. The CDR3 runs to 18 residues. CDR3 sequence reads: CASSSRGLSGSSYNEQFF. In DNA, the CDR3 is TGTGCCAGCAGCTCCCGCGGCCTTAGCGGTAGCTCCTACAATGAGCAGTTCTTC. Full variable domain (rest looked up from reference TRBV7-6 and TRBJ2-1): GAGVSQSPRYKVTKRGQDVALRCDPISGHVSLYWYRQALGQGPEFLTYFNYEAQQDKSGLPNDRFSAERPEGSISTLTIQRTEQRDSAMYRCASSSRGLSGSSYNEQFFGPGTRLTVL.

The chain has TRBV4-1 and TRBJ2-1; tentative D call: TRBD2 (6 bases). The CDR3 sequence is 16 residues long. V lost 0 bases and J 4 bases, leaving 13 bases between the germline ends. Germline V gives CDR1 MGHRA, CDR2 YSYEKL. The CDR3 coding sequence is TGCGCCAGCAGCCAAGAAAGAGCGGGCGGGTACAATGAGCAGTTCTTC. Translation: CASSQERAGGYNEQFF.

The sample holds many counts of this clonotype. The chain has TRBV4-1 and TRBJ2-7; TRBD2 aligns across 7 bases. The ends lost 0 bases at V and 5 bases at J; junction bases unmatched: 7. CDR3 length equals 15 residues. Germline V gene data show CDR1 as MGHRA and CDR2 as YSYEKL. DNA of the CDR3: TGCGCCAGCAGCCAAGAAGGGACTACCCCTCACGAGCAGTACTTC. Residues: CASSQEGTTPHEQYF.

The chain carries TRBV5-1 and TRBJ1-5; D ambiguous. Germline V CDR1 and CDR2: SGHRS, YFSETQ. The CDR3 runs 15 residues. V was trimmed by 2 bases and J by 0 bases, leaving 9 bases between them. CDR3 region: CASSLGLPSNQPQHF. The CDR3 coding sequence is TGCGCCAGCAGCTTAGGGCTGCCTAGCAATCAGCCCCAGCATTTT. Complete variable domain (other parts from reference TRBV5-1 and TRBJ1-5): KAGVTQTPRYLIKTRGQQVTLSCSPISGHRSVSWYQQTPGQGLQFLFEYFSETQRNKGNFPGRFSGRQFSNSRSEMNVSTLELGDSALYLCASSLGLPSNQPQHFGDGTRLSIL.

V gene TRBV28 combines with J gene TRBJ2-7; 10 bases fit TRBD2. The germline V gene encodes CDR1 MDHEN and CDR2 SYDVKM. With V trimmed by 8 bases and J by 5 bases, 12 bases remained unmatched. This CDR3 is 15 amino acids long. The CDR3 loop is CASDRGSGRADEQYF. The DNA of the CDR3 is TGTGCCAGCGATCGGGGCAGCGGGAGGGCCGACGAGCAGTACTTC.

This clonotype appeared a few times. This chain links TRBV20-1 with TRBJ2-5; 12 bases line up with TRBD1. V was clipped by 5 bases and J by 4 bases; unmatched bases: 2. The CDR3 has 13 residues. CDR1 and CDR2 (germline): DFQATT, SNEGSKA (reference sequence). CDR3 nucleotide sequence: TGCAGTGCTGGGACAGGGGGCGGAGAGACCCAGTACTTC. Translated, it gives CSAGTGGGETQYF.

This clonotype was seen a few times. This chain uses TRBV5-1 with TRBJ2-1; 12 nucleotides line up with TRBD1. The CDR3 contains 15 residues. After removal of 4 bases from V and 5 bases from J, the junction contained 4 bases not matched to a gene. Looked up from germline, CDR1 is SGHRS and CDR2 is YFSETQ. The CDR3 sequence: CASSGDRGQNNEQFF. In DNA form, the CDR3 reads TGCGCCAGCAGCGGGGACAGGGGGCAGAACAATGAGCAGTTCTTC.

The sample holds many counts of this clonotype. J is TRBJ2-2 and V is TRBV29-1; weak D call: TRBD1 (6 bases). The CDR3 sequence is 13 residues long. Germline CDR1 SQVTM, CDR2 ANQGSEA. The V end was cut by 8 bases, the J end by 0 bases, with 10 bases between. CDR3 sequence: CSTGTSNTGELFF. The CDR3 bases are TGCAGCACCGGGACATCGAACACCGGGGAGCTGTTTTTT.

The V gene is TRBV28, the J gene TRBJ1-5; no clear D. The germline CDR1 and CDR2 sequences are MDHEN and SYDVKM. Deletions cut 6 bases from V and 9 bases from J, with 12 bases between. The length of the CDR3 is 12 residues. The DNA of the CDR3 is TGTGCCAGCAGGGTGTCCGGCCGGCCCCAGCATTTT. Its translation: CASRVSGRPQHF. Complete variable domain (other parts from reference TRBV28 and TRBJ1-5): DVKVTQSSRYLVKRTGEKVFLECVQDMDHENMFWYRQDPGLGLRLIYFSYDVKMKEKGDIPEGYSVSREKKERFSLILESASTNQTSMYLCASRVSGRPQHFGDGTRLSIL.

V gene TRBV6-5 combines with J gene TRBJ1-5, with 7 bases matching TRBD1. The CDR3 contains 14 residues. The V segment lost 5 bases and the J segment 6 bases; nucleotides outside the gene matches: 7. Germline-derived CDR1 and CDR2 are MNHEY and SVGAGI. CDR3 residues: CASSHEGAGQPQHF. The DNA of the CDR3 is TGTGCCAGCAGTCACGAGGGGGCCGGTCAGCCCCAGCATTTT.